This T cell receptor (beta chain) is drawn from a study of long-term antiretroviral therapy in people with HIV. The study's findings and limits: Post-ART diversity increased but stayed below transplant donor controls.

As for this clone: Its specificity is not known.

Survey-level immunoSEQ v3.0 assays were run. Only in-frame clones appear in the TCRdb table, and some are missing; sequencing was by immunoSEQ multiplex PCR. The sample lists 20,000 to 25,000 clones; about 86% were seen once. This specimen consisted of unsorted PBMCs, obtained 1.9 years after starting antiretroviral therapy. The source of this sequence is a woman aged 25 to 39 with HIV.

The chain's CDR3 is CSVDLGKGYEQYF. The DNA for the CDR3 is TGCAGCGTTGATTTGGGCAAGGGGTACGAGCAGTACTTC. This chain connects TRBV29-1 to TRBJ2-7; TRBD1 is a possible D gene (5 bases). Germline CDR1 and CDR2: SQVTM and ANQGSEA. Trimming left V 3 bases short and J 4 bases short, with 13 bases between. This CDR3 is built from 13 residues.